Listed below are T cell receptor beta chains from one sample, sequenced in a study of T cells in Graves' hyperthyroidism and ophthalmopathy. Using its own MiXCR run on the multiplex PCR reads, TCRdb lists one record per CDR3 protein. Among around 420,000 distinct CDR3 sequences, roughly an eighth were seen once, and the ten largest hold 5% to 6%. Specimen: blood. These receptor sequences come from a woman younger than 30 with Graves' hyperthyroidism. The CDR3 runs from the conserved cysteine through the conserved F or W. The D gene is left open where the match is weak. Size is omitted from some rows. Given values are once, few, many or a class for expanded clones.

d_call j_call clone_size v_call cdr3_aa cdr3_nt
TRBD1 TRBJ1-2 - TRBV5-1 CASSLGGTDLNYGYTF TGCGCCAGCAGCTTGGGTGGGACAGATTTAAACTATGGCTACACCTTC
- TRBJ2-7 few TRBV10-2 CASSETGAYEQYF TGCGCCAGCTCCGAGACAGGTGCCTACGAGCAGTACTTC
- TRBJ2-7 - TRBV19 CATSFGTSGEQYF TGTGCCACCTCTTTTGGCACCTCGGGGGAGCAGTACTTC
- TRBJ2-2 many TRBV4-1 CASSQDQGGTGELFF TGCGCCAGCAGCCAAGATCAGGGGGGCACCGGGGAGCTGTTTTTT
TRBD1 TRBJ2-1 many TRBV5-1 CASSYGQGAMNEQFF TGCGCCAGCAGCTACGGACAGGGGGCTATGAATGAGCAGTTCTTC
- TRBJ1-6 many TRBV7-3 CASSLSRDSPLHF TGTGCCAGCAGCTTGTCCCGTGATTCACCCCTCCACTTT
TRBD2 TRBJ2-1 - TRBV15 CATSRASGSSNEQFF TGTGCCACCAGCAGAGCTAGCGGGAGTTCCAATGAGCAGTTCTTC
- TRBJ1-1 few TRBV6-1 CASTAARGRSEAFF TGTGCCAGCACGGCAGCTCGAGGGAGGTCTGAAGCTTTCTTT
- TRBJ2-3 many TRBV12-3/TRBV12-4 CASSPGRTVTDTQYF TGTGCCAGCAGCCCGGGACGGACGGTCACAGATACGCAGTATTTT
- TRBJ2-1 many TRBV5-1 CASSLTGLTKQFF TGCGCCAGCAGCTTAACTGGACTCACCAAGCAGTTCTTC
TRBD2 TRBJ2-7 many TRBV7-9 CASSLSYGEGAYEQYF TGTGCCAGCAGCTTGTCCTACGGGGAGGGCGCCTACGAGCAGTACTTC
- TRBJ2-7 many TRBV3-1 CASSRFYEQYF TGTGCCAGCAGCCGGTTCTACGAGCAGTACTTC
- TRBJ2-3 - TRBV9 CASSSRGGADTQYF TGTGCCAGCAGCTCCAGGGGTGGGGCAGATACGCAGTATTTT
TRBD1 TRBJ2-5 - TRBV2 CATSALGGTGKGTQYF TGTGCCACCAGTGCCCTCGGCGGGACAGGGAAAGGGACCCAGTACTTC
TRBD2 TRBJ2-1 many TRBV7-8 CASSGGLAGGSYNEQFF TGTGCCAGCAGCGGAGGACTAGCGGGAGGGTCCTACAATGAGCAGTTCTTC
TRBD1 TRBJ2-5 many TRBV6-1 CASSLQGGQETQYF TGTGCCAGCAGCCTACAGGGGGGCCAAGAGACCCAGTACTTC
TRBD1 TRBJ1-2 many TRBV12-3/TRBV12-4 CASRTDRDPGYTF TGTGCCAGCAGGACTGACAGGGATCCTGGCTACACCTTC
TRBD2 TRBJ2-3 many TRBV7-2 CASSLAASGRGTDTQYF TGTGCCAGCAGCTTAGCTGCTAGCGGGAGGGGCACAGATACGCAGTATTTT
- TRBJ2-4 many TRBV12-3/TRBV12-4 CASSFLQGTKNIQYF TGTGCCAGCAGTTTTCTACAGGGCACCAAAAACATTCAGTACTTC
- TRBJ2-7 few TRBV11-2 CASSFRAGYATVGQYF TGTGCCAGCAGCTTTCGGGCGGGGTACGCTACCGTGGGGCAGTACTTC
- TRBJ1-1 once TRBV27 CASSYMAGGPEAFF TGTGCCAGCAGTTATATGGCGGGCGGCCCTGAAGCTTTCTTT
- TRBJ1-1 many TRBV12-3/TRBV12-4 CASNQQVSNTEAFF TGTGCCAGCAACCAACAGGTTTCGAACACTGAAGCTTTCTTT
TRBD1 TRBJ2-3 many TRBV6-1 CASRTGSPDTQYF TGTGCCAGCAGGACAGGGAGTCCAGATACGCAGTATTTT
TRBD2 TRBJ2-1 few TRBV6-6 CASSYVRASGLSSYNEQFF TGTGCCAGCAGTTACGTTCGGGCTAGCGGCCTGAGCTCCTACAATGAGCAGTTCTTC
- TRBJ1-5 - TRBV3-1 CASSQQGLGNQPQHF TGTGCCAGCAGCCAACAAGGACTTGGCAATCAGCCCCAGCATTTT
- TRBJ2-1 - TRBV11-3 CASSSLVTASYNEQFF TGTGCCAGCAGCTCCCTTGTGACAGCCTCCTACAATGAGCAGTTCTTC
- TRBJ1-2 - TRBV4-1 CASSQEVRGSNYGYTF TGCGCCAGCAGCCAAGAAGTCAGGGGATCCAACTATGGCTACACCTTC
TRBD2 TRBJ2-3 once TRBV27 CANSLQWTQRESSTDTQYF TGTGCCAACAGTTTACAGTGGACGCAGCGGGAGTCGAGCACAGATACGCAGTATTTT
- TRBJ2-3 many TRBV2 CASSDWGRSTDTQYF TGTGCCAGCAGTGATTGGGGCAGGAGCACAGATACGCAGTATTTT
- TRBJ2-3 many TRBV11-2 CASSLDRSSRSTQYF TGTGCCAGCAGCTTAGACCGGTCTAGCAGGAGTACGCAGTATTTT
TRBD1 TRBJ1-3 few TRBV4-3 CASSQDSGTAIYF TGCGCCAGCAGCCAGGACAGCGGGACAGCCATATATTTT
TRBD1 TRBJ2-7 few TRBV4-1 CASSERTGDSSYEQYF TGCGCCAGCAGCGAGCGGACAGGGGATAGCTCCTACGAGCAGTACTTC
TRBD1 TRBJ1-2 many TRBV29-1 CSAEQGAGAGYTF TGCAGCGCCGAACAGGGGGCAGGGGCTGGCTACACCTTC
- TRBJ1-6 many TRBV30 CAWSEGRNYNSPLHF TGTGCCTGGAGCGAAGGACGGAACTATAATTCACCCCTCCACTTT
- TRBJ1-5 many TRBV27 CASSLDADGSQPQHF TGTGCCAGCAGTCTGGACGCCGACGGGAGTCAGCCCCAGCATTTT
TRBD2 TRBJ2-1 many TRBV28 CASSRRLAGLSYNEQFF TGTGCCAGCAGTCGAAGACTAGCGGGGCTCTCCTACAATGAGCAGTTCTTC
- TRBJ1-1 few TRBV2 CASSGSEAFF TGTGCCAGCAGTGGGTCAGAGGCTTTCTTT
TRBD2 TRBJ2-2 many TRBV30 CAWKKAGAVVVTGELFF TGTGCCTGGAAGAAAGCGGGAGCCGTCGTGGTCACCGGGGAGCTGTTTTTT
- TRBJ2-1 - TRBV20-1 CSAGGAGSYNEQFF TGCAGTGCTGGCGGGGCAGGGTCCTACAATGAGCAGTTCTTC
- TRBJ1-5 few TRBV20-1 CSARQRNQPQHF TGCAGTGCTAGACAGCGCAATCAGCCCCAGCATTTT
TRBD1 TRBJ1-2 - TRBV6-1 CASSTGTGGNGYTF TGTGCCAGCAGTACCGGGACAGGTGGGAATGGCTACACCTTC